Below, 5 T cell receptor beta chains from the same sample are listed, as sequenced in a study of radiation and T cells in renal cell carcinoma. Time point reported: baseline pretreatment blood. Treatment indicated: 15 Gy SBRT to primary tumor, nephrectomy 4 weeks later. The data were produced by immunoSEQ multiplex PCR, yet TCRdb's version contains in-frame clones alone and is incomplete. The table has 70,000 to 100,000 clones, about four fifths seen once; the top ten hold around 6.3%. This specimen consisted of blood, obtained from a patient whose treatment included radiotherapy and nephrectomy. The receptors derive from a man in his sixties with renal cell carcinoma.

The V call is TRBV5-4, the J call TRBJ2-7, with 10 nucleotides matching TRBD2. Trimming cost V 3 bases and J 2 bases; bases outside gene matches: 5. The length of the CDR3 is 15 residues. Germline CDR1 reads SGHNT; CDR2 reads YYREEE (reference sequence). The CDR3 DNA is TGTGCCAGCAGCTCCCGAGCGGGAGGGCCCTACGAGCAGTACTTC. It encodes CASSSRAGGPYEQYF.

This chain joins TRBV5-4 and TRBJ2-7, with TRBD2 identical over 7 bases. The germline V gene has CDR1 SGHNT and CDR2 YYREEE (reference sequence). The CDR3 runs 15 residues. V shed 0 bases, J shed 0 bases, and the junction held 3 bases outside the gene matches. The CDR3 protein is CASSLGTRSSYEQYF. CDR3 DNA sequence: TGTGCCAGCAGCTTGGGGACTAGGAGCTCCTACGAGCAGTACTTC.

The CDR3 region has the DNA TGTGCCAGCAGGCGAGCGGGAGACGAGCAGTACTTC. This codes for CASRRAGDEQYF. This chain uses TRBV28 with TRBJ2-7, with 8 positions matching TRBD2. The germline CDR1 and CDR2 sequences are MDHEN and SYDVKM. This CDR3 has 12 amino acids. With 6 bases clipped from V and 5 bases from J, the junction kept 3 bases outside the gene matches. Complete variable domain (other parts from reference TRBV28 and TRBJ2-7): DVKVTQSSRYLVKRTGEKVFLECVQDMDHENMFWYRQDPGLGLRLIYFSYDVKMKEKGDIPEGYSVSREKKERFSLILESASTNQTSMYLCASRRAGDEQYFGPGTRLTVT.

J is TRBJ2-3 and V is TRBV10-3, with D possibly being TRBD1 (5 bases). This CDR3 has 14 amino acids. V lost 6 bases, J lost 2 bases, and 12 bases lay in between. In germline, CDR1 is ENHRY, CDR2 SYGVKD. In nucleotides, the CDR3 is TGTGCCATCAGGGACATCGCCGACACAGATACGCAGTATTTT. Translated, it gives CAIRDIADTDTQYF.

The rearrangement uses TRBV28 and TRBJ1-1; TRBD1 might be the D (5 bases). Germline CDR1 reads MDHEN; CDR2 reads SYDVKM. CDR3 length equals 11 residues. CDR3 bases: TGTGTAGCTCGCCGGGGGAGTGAAGCTTTCTTT. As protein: CVARRGSEAFF.